Reported below is one TCR beta chain. This sample is part of a study of blood T cell repertoires in COVID-19. This CDR3 has 12 amino acids. V was pared by 5 bases and J by 3 bases, with 8 bases between. In the original analysis: Counts of nucleated cells, estimated from reference gene primer amplification, were obtained. Sequencing used immunoSEQ multiplex PCR; TCRdb keeps in-frame clones, though not all of them. The V and J calls and clone size are taken from that table; D and trimming were inferred from the DNA. This table holds fewer than 300,000 clones, about 91% found once. The receptor's source is a woman in her thirties or forties with acute COVID-19. The sequenced sample was PBMCs or T cells enriched from blood (not recorded which). V gene TRBV12-3 or TRBV12-4 combines with J gene TRBJ2-7; possible D gene TRBD1, 5 bases. The CDR3 protein is CASSQTDYEQYF. The CDR3 DNA is TGTGCCAGCAGTCAGACAGACTACGAGCAGTACTTC.